This T cell receptor beta chain stems from a study of control samples from healthy donors and cancer patients. The assay was immunoSEQ multiplex PCR, and TCRdb's table has in-frame clones only and misses some. The sample carries 150,000 to 200,000 clones, over 85% recorded once. The V gene end was trimmed by 5 bases and the J gene end by 2 bases; junction bases not matched to a gene: 12. Germline V gene sequence: CDR1 SEHNR, CDR2 FQNEAQ (reference sequence). The CDR3 spans 16 residues. Input material: blood. The origin of this receptor is a man younger than 45 in good health. The V and J genes are TRBV7-9 and TRBJ2-7; TRBD1 agrees at 7 bases. The CDR3 DNA reads as TGTGCCAGCAGCCCTAAGGGGGCAGTGGCCGCCTACGAGCAGTACTTC. Translating gives CASSPKGAVAAYEQYF.